This T cell receptor beta chain originates from a study of cytomegalovirus exposure and HLA in healthy donors. Overall study results and limits: Through in vitro validation, three CMV-associated chains were shown to be specific for CMV antigens. Some public TCRs appeared in many individuals, while most sequences were rare. Per published reports, the classifier diagnosed cytomegalovirus status with high specificity and sensitivity.

The donors were members of the validation cohort comprising approximately 110 subjects, separate from the roughly 680-subject first cohort. The table came from immunoSEQ multiplex PCR; TCRdb's copy has only in-frame clones and leaves some out. The sample shows about 120,000 clones, roughly 90% of them seen only once. Comments on this clone: What it recognizes is unknown.

V was cut by 2 bases and J by 0 bases, with 10 bases left in between. Germline V gene lookup returns CDR1 GTSNPN and CDR2 SVGIG (reference sequence). The CDR3 has 14 residues. The rearrangement joins TRBV30 to TRBJ1-1, with TRBD1 as a possible D gene (6 bases). The specimen was PBMCs. This TCR came from a woman in her 30s in good health and CMV-seropositive. The DNA of the CDR3 is TGTGCCTGGAGTCCTACAGGGATGAACACTGAAGCTTTCTTT. This sequence encodes CAWSPTGMNTEAFF. The full variable domain, with the rest looked up from reference TRBV30 and TRBJ1-1, is SQTIHQWPATLVQPVGSPLSLECTVEGTSNPNLYWYRQAAGRGLQLLFYSVGIGQISSEVPQNLSASRPQDRQFILSSKKLLLSDSGFYLCAWSPTGMNTEAFFGQGTRLTVV.